A selection of T cell receptor beta chains follows, all from one sample in a study of T cells after yellow fever vaccination. One entry per CDR3 protein results from TCRdb running MiXCR on the 5' RACE reads. The sample yields 110,000 to 150,000 distinct CDR3 sequences, about 7% seen once. The specimen comprised CD4+ T cells sorted from PBMCs, sampled 10 days after the yellow fever booster vaccination. These receptors all come from a young man who received the YFV17D yellow fever vaccine. Both conserved end residues are part of each CDR3. The D gene is left open where the match is weak. A row's size may be missing; if present it is once, few, many or a size class.

size	V	D	J	DNA	CDR3
few	TRBV7-9	.	TRBJ2-7	TGTGCCAGCAGCTTAGGTCAGGGTCGGGACTACGAGCAGTACTTC	CASSLGQGRDYEQYF
.	TRBV29-1	TRBD2	TRBJ2-7	TGCAGCGTTCTTAGCGGGAGAGGAGCAGACGAGCAGTACTTC	CSVLSGRGADEQYF
many	TRBV28	TRBD2	TRBJ2-3	TGTGCCAGCTTACCCCCGGGACTAGCACAACCCCCGGCCCCAGATACGCAGTATTTT	CASLPPGLAQPPAPDTQYF
many	TRBV28	TRBD1	TRBJ1-1	TGTGCCAGCAGCGTATCCCCCGGGACAGGGAAGAGGAAAGCTTTCTTT	CASSVSPGTGKRKAFF
many	TRBV21-1	.	TRBJ2-7	TGTGCCAGCAGCACCAGGACGGTTTGGAACGAGCAGTACTTC	CASSTRTVWNEQYF
many	TRBV4-3	TRBD1	TRBJ1-6	TGCGCCAGCCACGGACAGGTCGATAATTCACCCCTCCACTTT	CASHGQVDNSPLHF
many	TRBV10-1	.	TRBJ2-2	TGCGCCAGCCAAGCGGGTGCGAACACCGGGGAGCTGTTTTTT	CASQAGANTGELFF
few	TRBV5-4	TRBD1	TRBJ2-2	TGTGCCAGCAGCCAGGGGGCAGGGTCGACGAACACCGGGGAGCTGTTTTTT	CASSQGAGSTNTGELFF
many	TRBV7-9	.	TRBJ2-5	TGTGCCAGCAGCTTAAATATTGAGACCCAGTACTTC	CASSLNIETQYF
few	TRBV6-5	TRBD2	TRBJ2-7	TGTGCCAGCAGTTACGAGGGACTAGCGGGCTACGAGCAGTACTTC	CASSYEGLAGYEQYF
many	TRBV6-6	.	TRBJ2-7	TGTGCCAGCAGCAAAAGGTCTCACTACGAGCAGTACTTC	CASSKRSHYEQYF
.	TRBV11-2	TRBD1	TRBJ2-6	TGTGCCAGCAGCCCACGTGGACAGGGGGGCTCTGGGGCCAACGTCCTGACTTTC	CASSPRGQGGSGANVLTF
many	TRBV20-1	TRBD2	TRBJ2-3	TGCAGTGCTAGCGCCGTGGGGGCGGGAGGTAGAGATACGCAGTATTTT	CSASAVGAGGRDTQYF
many	TRBV20-1	.	TRBJ2-1	TGCAGTGCCGACTACAATGAGCAGTTCTTC	CSADYNEQFF
many	TRBV4-3	TRBD1	TRBJ1-1	TGCGCCAGCAGCCAAGAATTGGACAGGGGGACTGAAGCTTTCTTT	CASSQELDRGTEAFF
.	TRBV5-6	.	TRBJ1-5	TGTGCCAGCAGTTATTACAGCGCTAGCAATCAGCCCCAGCATTTT	CASSYYSASNQPQHF
many	TRBV20-1	.	TRBJ2-3	TGCAGTGCCAATCCCACCGCCGCTGGCACAGATACGCAGTATTTT	CSANPTAAGTDTQYF
many	TRBV29-1	TRBD1	TRBJ1-1	TGCAGCGTGGCCTACAGGGGTGGAACTGAAGCTTTCTTT	CSVAYRGGTEAFF
many	TRBV12-3/TRBV12-4	TRBD1	TRBJ1-1	TGTGCCAGCAGTCCCAATAGGGGACAGGGGAACACTGAAGCTTTCTTT	CASSPNRGQGNTEAFF
few	TRBV5-1	TRBD2	TRBJ2-1	TGCGCCAGCAGCTTGGAAGCGAGCGGGAGGGCCATGAATGAGCAGTTCTTC	CASSLEASGRAMNEQFF
many	TRBV20-1	TRBD1	TRBJ2-1	TGCAGTGCTAGAGGGGGGACAGACTCCTACAATGAGCAGTTCTTC	CSARGGTDSYNEQFF
few	TRBV5-1	.	TRBJ2-3	TGCGCCAGCAGCTTGCCAAACACAGATACGCAGTATTTT	CASSLPNTDTQYF
many	TRBV7-3	TRBD1	TRBJ1-1	TGTGCCAGCAGCGCGGGACAGTTAGTTACTGAAGCTTTCTTT	CASSAGQLVTEAFF
many	TRBV20-1	.	TRBJ1-4	TGCAGTGTCCTACAGGGAGCGAGTGAAAAACTGTTTTTT	CSVLQGASEKLFF
.	TRBV7-2	.	TRBJ1-2	TGTGCCAGCAGCTTTAGCTTTTACGGCTACACCTTC	CASSFSFYGYTF
many	TRBV14	.	TRBJ2-1	TGTGCCAGCAGCCAAGATCGGGCGCGGGATTACAATGAGCAGTTCTTC	CASSQDRARDYNEQFF
.	TRBV20-1	.	TRBJ2-4	TGCTGTGCTAGAGATGGGGCCTTACCGGTAGCCAAAAACATTCAGTACTTC	CCARDGALPVAKNIQYF
few	TRBV5-1	.	TRBJ2-3	TGCGCCAGCAGCTTAACAGGGTTTGACACAGATACGCAGTATTTT	CASSLTGFDTDTQYF
many	TRBV4-3	.	TRBJ2-4	TGCGCCAGCAGCCAAGGGTTGGGGGGTAGAAGGTCCAAAAACATTCAGTACTTC	CASSQGLGGRRSKNIQYF
many	TRBV4-1	TRBD2	TRBJ2-4	TGCGCCAGCAGCCGATTGACTAGCGGGAGACCTCCGGCGAACATTCAGTACTTC	CASSRLTSGRPPANIQYF
many	TRBV12-3/TRBV12-4	.	TRBJ1-1	TGTGCCAGCAGTTTAGCCGATAACACTGAAGCTTTCTTT	CASSLADNTEAFF
many	TRBV7-2	.	TRBJ2-3	TGTGCCAGCAGCCCAGGGTTCTCCGAGCGAGATACGCAGTATTTT	CASSPGFSERDTQYF
many	TRBV3-1	TRBD2	TRBJ2-1	TGTGCCAGCAGCCAATATATCGCGGGAGGTGGTAATGAGCAGTTCTTC	CASSQYIAGGGNEQFF
many	TRBV29-1	.	TRBJ2-1	TGCAGCGTTGTGCGTACTAGCAATGAGCAGTTCTTC	CSVVRTSNEQFF
.	TRBV7-2	.	TRBJ2-5	TGTGCCAGCAGCTACCCGACAGGAGGCGAGCCCCAGTACTTC	CASSYPTGGEPQYF
many	TRBV20-1	.	TRBJ2-7	TGCAGTGCTAGAGATCTTGAGACAGTCTACGAGCAGTACTTC	CSARDLETVYEQYF
.	TRBV2	.	TRBJ1-1	TGTGCCAGAACTATGGGGGGGAACACTGAAGCTTTCTTT	CARTMGGNTEAFF
many	TRBV18	TRBD1	TRBJ1-5	TGTGCCAGCTCACAGACAGGGGGGAGACAGCCCCAGCATTTT	CASSQTGGRQPQHF
many	TRBV12-3/TRBV12-4	.	TRBJ2-4	TGTGCCAGCAGACCTCCGGGACACGGGCTTCGAAACATTCAGTACTTC	CASRPPGHGLRNIQYF
many	TRBV3-1	.	TRBJ2-7	TGTGCCAGCAGCCCCACCGCGAGGGACTCGGGGGAGTACTTC	CASSPTARDSGEYF
many	TRBV7-2	.	TRBJ2-1	TGTGCCAGCAGCGCCATTAGGGGGACCCTCGGCAATGAGCAGTTCTTC	CASSAIRGTLGNEQFF
many	TRBV19	TRBD2	TRBJ2-2	TGTGCCAGTACAGCCCGGGGGGGGCGCAACACCGGGGAGCTGTTTTTT	CASTARGGRNTGELFF
many	TRBV7-6	.	TRBJ2-1	TGTGCCAGCAGCTTAGTAGACCTCGGGAGTAAGGCGTACAATGAGCAGTTCTTC	CASSLVDLGSKAYNEQFF
few	TRBV24-1	.	TRBJ2-1	TGTGCCACCAGTGATAGCGGACCAGACTCCTACAATGAGCAGTTCTTC	CATSDSGPDSYNEQFF
few	TRBV30	TRBD2	TRBJ2-5	TGTGCCTGGAGTGGAATTGGGCTAGCGGCAACCCAAGAGACCCAGTACTTC	CAWSGIGLAATQETQYF
many	TRBV6-5	TRBD1	TRBJ1-5	TGTGCCAGCAGTTACCCTCGAAGGACAGGGGTCAATCAGCCCCAGCATTTT	CASSYPRRTGVNQPQHF
.	TRBV5-6	.	TRBJ2-4	TGTGCCAGCAGCTCCATTATAGCCAAAAACATTCAGTACTTC	CASSSIIAKNIQYF
few	TRBV3-1	TRBD2	TRBJ2-1	TGTGCCAGCAGCCAATCACTAGCGGGAGGGTCCTACAATGAGCAGTTCTTC	CASSQSLAGGSYNEQFF
many	TRBV27	TRBD2	TRBJ2-7	TGTGCCAGCACCGGACTCTCCAGCGGGAGGTACGAGCAGTACTTC	CASTGLSSGRYEQYF
many	TRBV7-2	.	TRBJ2-7	TGTGCCAGCAGCCCTACACGGCTAGCGAAAACCTACGAGCAGTACTTC	CASSPTRLAKTYEQYF
many	TRBV7-2	.	TRBJ2-5	TGTGCCAGCAGCTTACAGATCCAGCTCCAAGAGACCCAGTACTTC	CASSLQIQLQETQYF
few	TRBV4-3	TRBD2	TRBJ2-1	TGCGCCAGCAGCCAAGGCCTAGCGGGAGGGGGTGAGCAGTTCTTC	CASSQGLAGGGEQFF
many	TRBV12-3/TRBV12-4	.	TRBJ1-6	TGTGCCAGCAGTTTCGGATCTGGGGATTCACCCCTCCACTTT	CASSFGSGDSPLHF
many	TRBV18	.	TRBJ2-1	TGTGCCAGCTCACCAGAGACCTTGAACTGGAATGAGCAGTTCTTC	CASSPETLNWNEQFF
many	TRBV5-4	.	TRBJ1-6	TGTGCCAGCAGCTTGGGTTCGAGCTCCTATAATTCACCCCTCCACTTT	CASSLGSSSYNSPLHF
few	TRBV4-3	TRBD1	TRBJ2-1	TGCGCCAGCAGCTGGGGACAGGGGGGCCATGAGCAGTTCTTC	CASSWGQGGHEQFF
.	TRBV5-4	.	TRBJ2-1	TGTGCCAGCAGCCAGGGCCATCGGAATGAGCAGTTCTTC	CASSQGHRNEQFF